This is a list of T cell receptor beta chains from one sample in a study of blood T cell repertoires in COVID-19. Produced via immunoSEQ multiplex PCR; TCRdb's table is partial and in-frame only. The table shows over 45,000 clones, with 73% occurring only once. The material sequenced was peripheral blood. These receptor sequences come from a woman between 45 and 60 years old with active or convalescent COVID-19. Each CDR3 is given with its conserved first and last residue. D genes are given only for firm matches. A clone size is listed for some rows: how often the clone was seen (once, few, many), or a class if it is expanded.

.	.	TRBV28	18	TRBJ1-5	TGTGCCAGCAGTTTCTCCCTTGGAGAACAGGGTGGCAATCAGCCCCAGCATTTT	CASSFSLGEQGGNQPQHF
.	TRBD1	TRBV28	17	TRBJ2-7	TGTGCCAGCAGACCTCCCCCCGGGACAGGGGGTACCTACGAGCAGTACTTC	CASRPPPGTGGTYEQYF
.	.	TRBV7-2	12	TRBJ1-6	TGTGCCAGCAGTCTTAAAAGAGTACCCCTCCACTTT	CASSLKRVPLHF
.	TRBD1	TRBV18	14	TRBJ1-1	TGTGCCAGCTCACTCGGCAGGGGGCAAACTGAAGCTTTCTTT	CASSLGRGQTEAFF
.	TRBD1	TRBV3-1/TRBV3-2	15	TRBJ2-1	TGTGCCAGCAGCCAAGCCGGGACAGGTATAAATGAGCAGTTCTTC	CASSQAGTGINEQFF
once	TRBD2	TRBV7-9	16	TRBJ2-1	TGTGCCAGCAGCAGAACTAGCGGGAGGAAATACAATGAGCAGTTCTTC	CASSRTSGRKYNEQFF
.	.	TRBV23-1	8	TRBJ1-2	TGCGCCAGCACCTACTACACCTTC	CASTYYTF
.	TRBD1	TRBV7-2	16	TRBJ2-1	TGTGCCAGCAGCGTTCAGGGGGCAGGCTCCTACAATGAGCAGTTCTTC	CASSVQGAGSYNEQFF
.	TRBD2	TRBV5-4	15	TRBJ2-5	TGTGCCAGCAGCTCTAGACTAGCGGGAGCGGAGACCCAGTACTTC	CASSSRLAGAETQYF
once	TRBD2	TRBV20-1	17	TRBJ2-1	TGCAGTGCTAGTTCGGCTAGCGGGAGTCCTAGGGGCAATGAGCAGTTCTTC	CSASSASGSPRGNEQFF
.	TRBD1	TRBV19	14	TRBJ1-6	TGTGCCAGTTCGGACAGGGTTGGTAGATCACCCCTCCACTTT	CASSDRVGRSPLHF
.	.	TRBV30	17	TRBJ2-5	TGTGCCTGGAGTACTCCTAGCACCATATGGTACCAAGAGACCCAGTACTTC	CAWSTPSTIWYQETQYF
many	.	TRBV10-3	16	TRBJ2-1	TGTGCCATCAGTGGTAGTCCAGGGAGGATATACAATGAGCAGTTCTTC	CAISGSPGRIYNEQFF
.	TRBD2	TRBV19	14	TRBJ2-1	TGTGCCAGTCTAGAAGCGGGAGGGCCAAATGAGCAGTTCTTC	CASLEAGGPNEQFF
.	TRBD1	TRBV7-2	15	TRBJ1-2	TGTGCCAGCAGCTTAGGAGGGACAGGGGGTTATGGCTACACCTTC	CASSLGGTGGYGYTF
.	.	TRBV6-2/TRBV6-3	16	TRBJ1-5	TGTGCCAGCAGTTACAACCTACGAGGGCTAAGTCAGCCCCAGCATTTT	CASSYNLRGLSQPQHF
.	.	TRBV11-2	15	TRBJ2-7	TGTGCCAGCAGCCAGGCAGGGACAAACTCCTACGAGCAGTACTTC	CASSQAGTNSYEQYF
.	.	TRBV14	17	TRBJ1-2	TGTGCCAGCAGCCAAGATCCCAGGGGACACCACGGCTATGGCTACACCTTC	CASSQDPRGHHGYGYTF
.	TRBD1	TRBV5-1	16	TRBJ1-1	TGCGCCAGCAGCCCACGACAGGGCCAAAGAAACACTGAAGCTTTCTTT	CASSPRQGQRNTEAFF
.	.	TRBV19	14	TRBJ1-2	TGTGCCAGTACCATCCCAAGGCTCCCTAGTGGCTACACCTTC	CASTIPRLPSGYTF
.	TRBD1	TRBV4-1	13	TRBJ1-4	TGCGCCACGAGGCAGGGGGCATGGGAAAAACTGTTTTTT	CATRQGAWEKLFF
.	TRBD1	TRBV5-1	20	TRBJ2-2	TGCGCCAGCAGCTTGGCCGCTCGGGACAGGGGTCGGGCGAACACCGGGGAGCTGTTTTTT	CASSLAARDRGRANTGELFF
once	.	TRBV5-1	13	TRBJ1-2	TGCGCCAGCAGCCCAACAGGGAACTATGGCTACACCTTC	CASSPTGNYGYTF
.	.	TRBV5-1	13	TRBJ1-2	TGCGCCAGCAGCTTGGAACGGAACTATGGCTACACCTTC	CASSLERNYGYTF
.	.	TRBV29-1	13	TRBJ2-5	TGCAGCGTTCGGCAGGGGGGCCAAGAGACCCAGTACTTC	CSVRQGGQETQYF
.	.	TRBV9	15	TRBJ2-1	TGTGCCAGCAGCCCTGCCGGGACTCCGAATGATGAGCAGTTCTTC	CASSPAGTPNDEQFF
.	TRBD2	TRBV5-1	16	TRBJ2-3	TGCGCCAGCAGCGAACTAGCGGGAGGGCGCACAGATACGCAGTATTTT	CASSELAGGRTDTQYF
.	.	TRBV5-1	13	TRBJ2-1	TGCGCCAGCAGCTTGCAGGGGCCACGGGAGCAGTTCTTC	CASSLQGPREQFF
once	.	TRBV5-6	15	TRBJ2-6	TGTGCCAGCAGCCTGGGTGCGTCTGGGGCCAACGTCCTGACTTTC	CASSLGASGANVLTF
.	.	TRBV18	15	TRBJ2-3	TGTGCCAGCTCCCCGCAGGGGTGGAAGACAGATACGCAGTATTTT	CASSPQGWKTDTQYF
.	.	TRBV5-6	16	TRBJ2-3	TGTGCCAGCAGCTTGGCCCCGGGAACAGTGATAGATACGCAGTATTTT	CASSLAPGTVIDTQYF
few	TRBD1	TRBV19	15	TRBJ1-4	TGTGCCAGTAGGAAAGACAGGGCAACTAATGAAAAACTGTTTTTT	CASRKDRATNEKLFF
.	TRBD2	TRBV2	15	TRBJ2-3	TGTGCCAGCAGACCGTCTCGCGGGAGATCAGATACGCAGTATTTT	CASRPSRGRSDTQYF
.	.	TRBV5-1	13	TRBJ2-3	TGCGCCGCCCGGGAGCTCCTCACAGATACGCAGTATTTT	CAARELLTDTQYF
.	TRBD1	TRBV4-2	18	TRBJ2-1	TGTGCCAGCAGCCAAGATCTTGGCGGACAGGTCTCCTACAATGAGCAGTTCTTC	CASSQDLGGQVSYNEQFF
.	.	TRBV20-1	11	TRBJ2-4	TGCAGTGCTAGAGTAGAAAACATTCAGTACTTC	CSARVENIQYF
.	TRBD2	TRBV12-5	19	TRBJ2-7	TGTGCTAGTGGTCCGAGGGGGGTAGCGGGAGGGCCTGGCTCCTACGAGCAGTACTTC	CASGPRGVAGGPGSYEQYF
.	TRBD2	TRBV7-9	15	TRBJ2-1	TGTGCCAGCAGCCATCGGGGGGAGTCCTACAATGAGCAGTTCTTC	CASSHRGESYNEQFF
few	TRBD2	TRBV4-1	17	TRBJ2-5	TGCGCCAGCAGCCAAACCGGACTAGCGGGTTTCCAAGAGACCCAGTACTTC	CASSQTGLAGFQETQYF
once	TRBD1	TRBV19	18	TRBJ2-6	TGTGCCAGTAGTATACTGACAGGGGGACCCTCTGGGGCCAACGTCCTGACTTTC	CASSILTGGPSGANVLTF
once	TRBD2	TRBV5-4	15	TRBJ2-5	TGTGCCAGCAGCCCCGGGACTAGCGGGAGAGAGACCCAGTACTTC	CASSPGTSGRETQYF
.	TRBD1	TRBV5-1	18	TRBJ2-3	TGCGCCAGCAGCTTACGGCTCCTCAGGACAGGGCGGACAGATACGCAGTATTTT	CASSLRLLRTGRTDTQYF
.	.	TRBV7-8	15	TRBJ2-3	TGTGCCAGCAGCTTAAGAGGGTCCAGCACAGATACGCAGTATTTT	CASSLRGSSTDTQYF
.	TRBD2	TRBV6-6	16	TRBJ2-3	TGTGCCAGCAGTTACGGGCTAGCGGGAGAGACAGATACGCAGTATTTT	CASSYGLAGETDTQYF
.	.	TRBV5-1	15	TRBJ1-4	TGCGCCAGCAGCTTAACCTCAGGGATGGGTGAAAAACTGTTTTTT	CASSLTSGMGEKLFF
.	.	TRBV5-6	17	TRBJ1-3	TGTGCCAGCAGCTTGGGGCAGGGGCTATACTCTGGAAACACCATATATTTT	CASSLGQGLYSGNTIYF
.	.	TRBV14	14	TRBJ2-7	TGTGCCAGCAGCACCGTAGGGAGTCTCAACGAGCAGTACTTC	CASSTVGSLNEQYF
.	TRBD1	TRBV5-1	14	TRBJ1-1	TGCGCCAGCAGCCCGGGACAGGGGGTGGCTGAAGCTTTCTTT	CASSPGQGVAEAFF